This is a list of T cell receptor beta chains from one sample in a study of cytomegalovirus exposure and HLA in healthy donors. Only in-frame clones appear in the TCRdb table, and some are missing; sequencing was by immunoSEQ multiplex PCR. The sample holds about 110,000 clones, over 75% seen once. Sequenced: PBMCs. Receptors originate from a man between 60 and 75 years old in good health and CMV-seronegative. CDR3s include the opening cysteine and the closing phenylalanine or tryptophan. D genes are given only for firm matches. Size is omitted from some rows. Given values are once, few, many or a class for expanded clones.

d_gene: TRBD1
v_gene: TRBV13
abundance: -
j_gene: TRBJ2-5
CDR3nt: TGTGCCAGCAGCGACAGGGGTCCAACGGGGGAGACCCAGTACTTC
CDR3aa: CASSDRGPTGETQYF

d_gene: TRBD1
v_gene: TRBV19
abundance: -
j_gene: TRBJ1-1
CDR3nt: TGTGCCAGTAGTCCCATGGGACAGGGGTTGAACACTGAAGCTTTCTTT
CDR3aa: CASSPMGQGLNTEAFF

d_gene: TRBD1
v_gene: TRBV5-6
abundance: -
j_gene: TRBJ2-3
CDR3nt: TGTGCCAGCAGCTTGCTCGGGACAGGGGGTGATACGCAGTATTTT
CDR3aa: CASSLLGTGGDTQYF

d_gene: TRBD2
v_gene: TRBV9
abundance: -
j_gene: TRBJ2-3
CDR3nt: TGTGCCAGCAGCGTAGTAGGGACTAGCGGGGGGGACTCAGATACGCAGTATTTT
CDR3aa: CASSVVGTSGGDSDTQYF

d_gene: TRBD2
v_gene: TRBV7-6
abundance: once
j_gene: TRBJ2-1
CDR3nt: TGTGCCAGCAGCTTACTGAGCGGGGGGGCGATTGAGCAGTTCTTC
CDR3aa: CASSLLSGGAIEQFF

d_gene: -
v_gene: TRBV2
abundance: -
j_gene: TRBJ2-5
CDR3nt: TGTGCCAGCATGAGGGAAGAGACCCAGTACTTC
CDR3aa: CASMREETQYF

d_gene: TRBD1
v_gene: TRBV18
abundance: -
j_gene: TRBJ2-3
CDR3nt: TGTGCCAGCTCAGGACAGGGCACGTCAGATACGCAGTATTTT
CDR3aa: CASSGQGTSDTQYF

d_gene: TRBD1
v_gene: TRBV6-6
abundance: -
j_gene: TRBJ1-6
CDR3nt: TGTGCCAGCAGTTACCGGACAGGCGGCGGGTCACCCCTCCACTTT
CDR3aa: CASSYRTGGGSPLHF

d_gene: TRBD1
v_gene: TRBV11-3
abundance: once
j_gene: TRBJ2-3
CDR3nt: TGTGCCAGCAGCTACCTGACAGGGGGCAAGGGCACAGATACGCAGTATTTT
CDR3aa: CASSYLTGGKGTDTQYF

d_gene: TRBD2
v_gene: TRBV4-1
abundance: -
j_gene: TRBJ2-1
CDR3nt: TGCGCCAGCAGCCAAGGGACTAGCGGGGTCGTCTACAATGAGCAGTTCTTC
CDR3aa: CASSQGTSGVVYNEQFF

d_gene: -
v_gene: TRBV2
abundance: -
j_gene: TRBJ2-3
CDR3nt: TGTGCCAGCAGTAGAGAGGATACGCAGTATTTT
CDR3aa: CASSREDTQYF

d_gene: TRBD1
v_gene: TRBV29-1
abundance: few
j_gene: TRBJ2-1
CDR3nt: TGCAGCGTCGCGTTGACAGGGGGCAATGAGCAGTTCTTC
CDR3aa: CSVALTGGNEQFF

d_gene: TRBD2
v_gene: TRBV7-7
abundance: few
j_gene: TRBJ2-2
CDR3nt: TGTGCCAGCAGCTCCGGGGGGGCGAACACCGGGGAGCTGTTTTTT
CDR3aa: CASSSGGANTGELFF

d_gene: TRBD1
v_gene: TRBV7-3
abundance: -
j_gene: TRBJ2-6
CDR3nt: TGTGCCAGCAGCTTAGGACCGGAGGCATCACAGGGGCTGGCTGGGGCCAACGTCCTGACTTTC
CDR3aa: CASSLGPEASQGLAGANVLTF

d_gene: -
v_gene: TRBV5-6
abundance: -
j_gene: TRBJ2-5
CDR3nt: TGTGCCAGCAGCTTGGTGAGGGCTACTGAGACCCAGTACTTC
CDR3aa: CASSLVRATETQYF

d_gene: -
v_gene: TRBV2
abundance: -
j_gene: TRBJ2-5
CDR3nt: TGTGCCAGCAGTGAAAATCAGGCCCGGGGAGAGACCCAGTACTTC
CDR3aa: CASSENQARGETQYF

d_gene: -
v_gene: TRBV29-1
abundance: -
j_gene: TRBJ1-1
CDR3nt: TGCAGCGTTGAAGAAGGGGGGGACACTGAAGCTTTCTTT
CDR3aa: CSVEEGGDTEAFF

d_gene: TRBD1
v_gene: TRBV9
abundance: -
j_gene: TRBJ2-1
CDR3nt: TGTGCCAGCAGCGTAGACAGGGGTATGAATCGGCAGTTCTTC
CDR3aa: CASSVDRGMNRQFF

d_gene: -
v_gene: TRBV29-1
abundance: -
j_gene: TRBJ1-4
CDR3nt: TGCAGCGTGGGGGGGGTCGAGGCGTTGGTTGAAAAACTGTTTTTT
CDR3aa: CSVGGVEALVEKLFF

d_gene: -
v_gene: TRBV25-1
abundance: -
j_gene: TRBJ2-1
CDR3nt: TGTGCCAGCAGTGCACGGGAGGGGGCGCGCAATGAGCAGTTCTTC
CDR3aa: CASSAREGARNEQFF

d_gene: TRBD2
v_gene: TRBV11-3
abundance: few
j_gene: TRBJ2-3
CDR3nt: TGTGCCAGCAGCTTAGACCAACTAGCGGGGGGGCCTGGTACGCAGTATTTT
CDR3aa: CASSLDQLAGGPGTQYF

d_gene: -
v_gene: TRBV14
abundance: -
j_gene: TRBJ1-1
CDR3nt: TGTGCCAGCAGCGCCCAGATGAACACTGAAGCTTTCTTT
CDR3aa: CASSAQMNTEAFF

d_gene: TRBD1
v_gene: TRBV4-2
abundance: -
j_gene: TRBJ1-3
CDR3nt: TGTGCCAGCAGCCGACCGCCCGGGACAGGGTTGTATTTT
CDR3aa: CASSRPPGTGLYF

d_gene: TRBD1
v_gene: TRBV5-1
abundance: -
j_gene: TRBJ1-6
CDR3nt: TGCGCCAGCAGCTTGGATAAAAAACCGGACAGGGTCGATTCACCCCTCCACTTT
CDR3aa: CASSLDKKPDRVDSPLHF

d_gene: -
v_gene: TRBV10-3
abundance: -
j_gene: TRBJ1-2
CDR3nt: TGTGCCATCAGTGGAGGGGGAGGGGGCTACACCTTC
CDR3aa: CAISGGGGGYTF

d_gene: -
v_gene: TRBV6-5
abundance: -
j_gene: TRBJ2-1
CDR3nt: TGTGCCAGCAGTTACCCCGCCGGCGGGCACAATGAGCAGTTCTTC
CDR3aa: CASSYPAGGHNEQFF

d_gene: TRBD1
v_gene: TRBV15
abundance: -
j_gene: TRBJ1-4
CDR3nt: TGTGCCACCAGCAGAGATATTCGGACAGGGCGAAATGAAAAACTGTTTTTT
CDR3aa: CATSRDIRTGRNEKLFF

d_gene: -
v_gene: TRBV5-6
abundance: -
j_gene: TRBJ2-1
CDR3nt: TGTGCCAGCACCTTGGACTACGAGCAGTTCTTC
CDR3aa: CASTLDYEQFF

d_gene: TRBD1
v_gene: TRBV5-6
abundance: -
j_gene: TRBJ2-1
CDR3nt: TGTGCCAGCAGCCGACAGGGGTTCTCCTACAATGAGCAGTTCTTC
CDR3aa: CASSRQGFSYNEQFF